The 17 T cell receptor beta chains below come from one sample, sequenced in a study of CD8+CD57+ T cells in acquired aplastic anemia. Patients chosen for sequencing had shown CD8+CD57+ cell expansion by flow cytometry. According to the study, genomic DNA was the template for TCR beta VDJ and CDR3 profiling. TCRdb called the reads again in MiXCR, with one record for every CDR3 protein. The data hold 160,000 or so distinct CDR3 sequences, with about 45% observed a single time. Sequencing used sorted CD4+, CD8+, or CD8+CD57+ T cells (not recorded which) from PBMCs. The receptors stem from a human donor with aplastic anemia.

This clonotype was seen repeatedly, ten times or more. V and J are TRBV5-4 and TRBJ2-7; D is tentatively TRBD1 or TRBD2 (5 bases each). Germline-derived CDR1 and CDR2 are SGHNT and YYREEE (reference sequence). This CDR3 spans 12 amino acids. Trimming stripped 0 bases from V and 6 bases from J, with 7 bases between. The DNA for the CDR3 is TGTGCCAGCAGCTTGGAGAGGGGCGAGCAGTACTTC. It encodes CASSLERGEQYF.

The table lists this clonotype with many counts. The V and J genes are TRBV5-6 and TRBJ2-6, with D tentatively TRBD2 (6 bases). Germline values: CDR1 SGHDT, CDR2 YYEEEE. The CDR3 consists of 13 residues. V lost 7 bases, J lost 4 bases, and 9 bases lay in between. The CDR3 coding sequence is TGTGCCAGCGGGGGGAGGGGGGCCAACGTCCTGACTTTC. Translation: CASGGRGANVLTF.

A word on this clonotype: A much larger clone differs by one base, so this may be a read error. The chain is built from TRBV25-1 and TRBJ2-5, with TRBD1 matching 11 bases. This CDR3 has 14 amino acids. Germline values: CDR1 MGHDK, CDR2 SYGVNS. Trimming removed 4 bases from V and 4 bases from J; junction bases left unmatched: 2. The CDR3 DNA reads TGTGCCAGCAGTGCGGGACAGGGGGGAGAGACCCAGTACTTC. This codes for CASSAGQGGETQYF. The variable domain in full, with the rest retrieved from reference TRBV25-1 and TRBJ2-5, is EADIYQTPRYLVIGTGKKITLECSQTMGHDKMYWYQQDPGMELHLIHYSYGVNSTEKGDLSSESTVSRIRTEHFPLTLESARPSHTSQYLCASSAGQGGETQYFGPGTRLLVL.

Concerning this clonotype itself: A much larger clone sits a single nucleotide away, making a read error possible. The CDR3: CSAIYPGRPYEQHF. DNA for the CDR3: TGCAGTGCTATATACCCGGGCCGTCCCTACGAGCAGCACTTC. The V gene is TRBV20-1, the J gene TRBJ2-7; D not certain. In germline, CDR1 is DFQATT, CDR2 SNEGSKA (reference sequence). The CDR3 spans 14 residues.

Worth noting for this clonotype: This may be a read error: a much more frequent sequence differs by one nucleotide. The V and J genes are TRBV28 and TRBJ1-1; the D is unclear. This CDR3 has 12 residues. The germline V gene encodes CDR1 MDHEN and CDR2 SYDVKM. The CDR3 reads CASHRPNTEASF. The CDR3 nucleotides read TGTGCCAGTCACAGACCGAACACTGAAGCTTCCTTT. The full variable domain, rest sourced from reference TRBV28 and TRBJ1-1, is DVKVTQSSRYLVKRTGEKVFLECVQDMDHENMFWYRQDPGLGLRLIYFSYDVKMKEKGDIPEGYSVSREKKERFSLILESASTNQTSMYLCASHRPNTEASFGQGTRLTVV.

This clonotype showed up just a few times. A much more abundant neighbour one base away suggests this may be a read error. The V and J genes are TRBV9 and TRBJ2-3; 7 positions agree with TRBD2. V gave up 3 bases and J gave up 1 base; unmatched junction bases: 5. Per germline, CDR1 SGDLS and CDR2 YYNGEE. This CDR3 contains 15 residues. CDR3 amino acids: CASSASTSGTDTQYF. The CDR3, as DNA: TGTGCCAGCAGCGCGTCTACTAGCGGCACAGATACGCAGTATTTT.

This sequence joins TRBV7-6 and TRBJ2-5; D is uncertain. CDR1 and CDR2 (germline): SGHVS, FNYEAQ. The CDR3 has 12 residues. V lost 5 bases and J 7 bases, leaving 11 bases between the germline ends. CDR3 in DNA: TGTGCCAGCAGCCAATCTGGTGGGACCCAGTACTTC. It encodes CASSQSGGTQYF.

There are a few counts of this clonotype. V and J are TRBV9 and TRBJ1-2; a weak D match, TRBD1 (5 bases). The V gene lost 0 bases and the J gene lost 8 bases, with 8 bases spanning the gap. The CDR3 is made up of 12 amino acids. Germline CDR1 and CDR2: SGDLS and YYNGEE. CDR3 loop: CASSVEGWGYTF. CDR3 coding DNA: TGTGCCAGCAGCGTAGAGGGGTGGGGCTACACCTTC.

The table lists this clonotype with many counts. The rearrangement uses TRBV4-2 and TRBJ2-1; D possibly uses TRBD1 or TRBD2 (5 bases each). Trimming pared 6 bases from V and 3 bases from J, leaving 15 bases between. This CDR3 has 15 residues. Per germline, CDR1 LGHNA and CDR2 YNFKEQ. In nucleotides, the CDR3 is TGTGCCAGCAGTGACCGGGACCCCGACTACAATGAGCAGTTCTTC. Translated, it gives CASSDRDPDYNEQFF.

The count of this clonotype is one. The rearrangement joins TRBV7-2 to TRBJ2-7; 12 nucleotides match TRBD2. J lost 5 bases, V lost 3 bases, and 2 bases had no gene match. The germline CDR1 and CDR2 sequences are SGHTA and FQGNSA. The CDR3 sequence is 14 residues long. In DNA, the CDR3 is TGTGCCAGCAGCTTGACTAGCGGGGGCAACGAGCAGTACGTC. It translates to CASSLTSGGNEQYV.

The rearrangement links TRBV10-3 to TRBJ1-5; no clear D. Trimming removed 0 bases from V and 4 bases from J, with 10 bases in between. The V gene's germline CDR1 is ENHRY and CDR2 SYGVKD. This CDR3 spans 15 amino acids. CDR3 sequence (DNA): TGTGCCATCAGTGAGTCCGGCACGGTTAATCAGCCCCAGCATTTT. This sequence encodes CAISESGTVNQPQHF.

The V call is TRBV19, the J call TRBJ2-7; no definite D call. V was cut by 4 bases and J by 7 bases, with 14 bases left in between. Germline V gene lookup returns CDR1 LNHDA and CDR2 SQIVND (reference sequence). The CDR3 is 13 residues long. This chain's CDR3 is CASSTTASGEQYF. The CDR3 DNA is TGTGCCAGTAGTACAACAGCGTCCGGGGAGCAGTACTTC.

This clonotype was recorded a few times. This chain joins TRBV29-1 and TRBJ2-7; D not certain. CDR1 and CDR2 (germline): SQVTM, ANQGSEA. V lost 6 bases to trimming and J lost 5 bases, with 11 bases between them. There are 11 residues in the CDR3. In nucleotides, the CDR3 is TGCAGCGTGATACCTCAGGACGAGCAGTACGTC. This encodes CSVIPQDEQYV.

This clonotype has at least ten counts. The chain uses TRBV6-1 and TRBJ2-7, with 7 bases identical to TRBD1. The CDR3 extends over 12 amino acids. The germline V gene encodes CDR1 MNHNS and CDR2 SASEGT. With V trimmed by 7 bases and J by 8 bases, 8 bases remained unmatched. In DNA, the CDR3 is TGTGCCAGCACCCCAGCAGGGGGTCAGCAGTACTTC. Protein product: CASTPAGGQQYF.

As to this clonotype: This clone may be a read error of a much larger clone one base away. The gene calls are TRBV12-3 or TRBV12-4 and TRBJ2-1; 8 positions agree with TRBD2. This CDR3 comprises 15 residues. Unmatched junction bases numbered 11, after V lost 4 bases and J lost 9 bases. The CDR3 nucleotides are TGTGCCAGCAGTTCCCCAGGAGCGGGAGTAGCTGAGCAGTTCTTC. Translation gives CASSSPGAGVAEQFF.

With respect to this clonotype: This may come from a read error, since a much larger clone is one base off. CDR3 bases: TGTGCCAGCAGCTTAACTCGAACAGGGGCTTCACCTAGCACAGATACGCGGTATTTT. Translating gives CASSLTRTGASPSTDTRYF. The gene calls are TRBV7-6 and TRBJ2-3; 7 bases agree with TRBD1. Germline V CDR1 and CDR2: SGHVS, FNYEAQ. CDR3 length: 19 amino acids.

The sample holds a few counts of this clonotype. An end of the junction does not agree with germline; a read error may underlie this. The chain carries TRBV25-1 and TRBJ1-1; 8 bases agree with TRBD1. Germline-derived CDR1 and CDR2 are MGHDK and SYGVNS. The CDR3 covers 15 residues. CDR3 amino acids: CASSDYRGRNTEAFF. The CDR3 coding sequence is TGCGCCAGCAGTGATTACAGGGGGAGGAACACTGAAGCTTTCTTT.